These 28 T cell receptor beta chains share one sample of origin, sequenced in a study of T cell changes during pregnancy in multiple sclerosis. Profiled with immunoSEQ multiplex PCR; TCRdb holds only in-frame clones, not every one. The repertoire includes about 39,000 clones, 85% to 95% of them detected once, and under 0.4% sits in the top ten. The sequencing here drew on CD4+ T cells from peripheral blood mononuclear cells, taken after pregnancy. These receptors were taken from a female donor with multiple sclerosis, enrolled in a pregnancy study.

V is TRBV6-5 and J is TRBJ1-2, with 7 nucleotides matching TRBD1. Germline loops: CDR1 MNHEY, CDR2 SVGAGI. V trimming: 0 bases; J trimming: 8 bases; junction bases outside the gene matches: 9. The CDR3 is 15 amino acids. This CDR3 is CASSYSGGGHEGYTF. In nucleotides, the CDR3 is TGTGCCAGCAGTTACTCAGGGGGCGGCCACGAAGGCTACACCTTC.

In its sample, this clone was seen a few times. The rearrangement joins TRBV25-1 to TRBJ1-1; no firm D call. This CDR3 has 13 residues. Germline-derived CDR1 and CDR2 are MGHDK and SYGVNS. The ends were cut back, 6 bases at V and 5 bases at J, with 13 bases in the middle. CDR3 sequence reads: CASSTLGRTEAFF. CDR3 bases: TGTGCCAGCAGCACGCTAGGGAGGACTGAAGCTTTCTTT.

DNA for the CDR3: TGTGCCAGTAGTATAGGTCGGACAGGGACCTACAATGAGCAGTTCTTC. Translated, it gives CASSIGRTGTYNEQFF. The rearrangement links TRBV19 to TRBJ2-1; 8 nucleotides line up with TRBD1. The germline gives CDR1 LNHDA, CDR2 SQIVND (reference sequence). Unmatched junction bases numbered 4, after V lost 1 base and J lost 2 bases. The CDR3 sequence is 16 residues long.

This clone was picked up one time. This sequence joins TRBV9 and TRBJ2-1; D is unclear. Per the germline V gene, CDR1 is SGDLS and CDR2 is YYNGEE. V dropped 1 base and J dropped 9 bases, with 11 bases sitting between them. The CDR3 is 13 amino acids. The CDR3 here is CASSVTGSAEQFF. CDR3 nucleotides: TGTGCCAGCAGCGTAACCGGGTCGGCTGAGCAGTTCTTC.

The chain links TRBV7-8 to TRBJ1-2; 7 bases agree with TRBD1. J lost 5 bases, V lost 5 bases, and 11 bases had no gene match. Germline V gives CDR1 SGHVS, CDR2 FQNEAQ. This CDR3 is built from 15 residues. CDR3 DNA sequence: TGTGCCAGCAGCCTGGAGAGACAGGGCCTTTATGGCTACACCTTC. Translation gives CASSLERQGLYGYTF.

V gene TRBV6-1 combines with J gene TRBJ2-2; D is unclear. The germline V gene has CDR1 MNHNS and CDR2 SASEGT. The CDR3 length is 12 residues. Between the trimmed V and J ends, which lost 7 bases and 3 bases, there was a span of 6 bases. CDR3 region: CASIRHTGELFF. CDR3 in DNA: TGTGCCAGCATTCGTCACACCGGGGAGCTGTTTTTT.

CDR3 sequence reads: CASSDLGQGTDTQYF. CDR3 nucleotide sequence: TGTGCCAGCAGTGACTTGGGGCAGGGCACAGATACGCAGTATTTT. This chain uses TRBV6-4 with TRBJ2-3, with D possibly TRBD1 on 5 matching bases. Trimming cost V 1 base and J 1 base, with 9 bases left between them. CDR3 size: 15 residues. Germline CDR1 MRHNA, CDR2 SNTAGT.

This clone was observed a handful of times. The V gene is TRBV7-8, the J gene TRBJ1-2, with D hard to call. Trimming stripped 5 bases from V and 3 bases from J, with 22 bases between. The CDR3 is 17 amino acids. Germline assignment: CDR1 SGHVS and CDR2 FQNEAQ. The DNA of the CDR3 is TGTGCCAGCAGCCCCCCTCGGACTAGACAACCCTACTATGGCTACACCTTC. It encodes CASSPPRTRQPYYGYTF.

The CDR3 loop is CASSERTGDFTGNTIYF. The CDR3 DNA reads as TGTGCCAGCAGCGAACGGACAGGGGACTTCACTGGAAACACCATATATTTT. The rearrangement joins TRBV9 to TRBJ1-3; 9 bases are shared with TRBD1. This CDR3 is built from 17 residues. Germline CDR1 SGDLS, CDR2 YYNGEE. After removal of 3 bases from V and 2 bases from J, the junction contained 9 bases not matched to a gene.

Comment on this clone: Other DNA sequences in the sample encode the same CDR3. This sequence joins TRBV6-5 and TRBJ1-2; 7 bases are shared with TRBD1. Germline loops: CDR1 MNHEY, CDR2 SVGAGI. Unmatched junction bases numbered 2, after V lost 0 bases and J lost 4 bases. This CDR3 has 14 amino acids. CDR3 region: CASSYSTGFYGYTF. CDR3 nucleotide sequence: TGTGCCAGCAGTTACTCGACAGGGTTCTATGGCTACACCTTC.

The chain is built from TRBV6-6 and TRBJ2-3; tentatively, D is TRBD2 (6 bases). V was trimmed by 6 bases and J by 0 bases, leaving 13 bases between them. CDR1 and CDR2 (germline): MNHNY, SVGAGI (reference sequence). The CDR3 covers 15 residues. DNA of the CDR3: TGTGCCAGCAGGGAAGGACTACACAGCACAGATACGCAGTATTTT. Translated: CASREGLHSTDTQYF.

The V call is TRBV11-2, the J call TRBJ2-2; D is perhaps TRBD1 (5 bases). Between the trimmed V and J ends, which lost 5 bases and 4 bases, there was a span of 23 bases. The germline gives CDR1 SGHAT, CDR2 FQNNGV. The CDR3 consists of 18 residues. CDR3 DNA: TGTGCCAGCAGCATGGGGCTCCTGGTAGGAAAGGTCACCGGGGAGCTGTTTTTT. Translation gives CASSMGLLVGKVTGELFF.

V is TRBV6-1 and J is TRBJ1-1; D is ambiguous. The germline V gene has CDR1 MNHNS and CDR2 SASEGT. V lost 0 bases to trimming and J lost 1 base, with 9 bases between them. The CDR3 is 15 amino acids. This CDR3 reads CASSEAAARNTEAFF. CDR3 DNA: TGTGCCAGCAGTGAAGCCGCCGCGAGGAACACTGAAGCTTTCTTT.

This chain links TRBV2 with TRBJ2-7; 9 bases match TRBD2. The V and J ends lost 7 bases and 2 bases, in that order; junction bases with no gene match: 15. Germline CDR1 SNHLY, CDR2 FYNNEI. CDR3 size: 17 residues. CDR3 in DNA: TGTGCCAGCAACCCCTCTGGTGGGCTAGCGGGGACCTACGAGCAGTACTTC. It codes for CASNPSGGLAGTYEQYF.

This clone was recorded only once. The CDR3: CASSLDLAGGLLNEQYF. As DNA, the CDR3 is TGCGCCAGCAGCTTGGACTTAGCGGGGGGGCTTCTCAACGAGCAGTACTTC. This chain uses TRBV5-1 with TRBJ2-7; 11 nucleotides agree with TRBD2. The germline CDR1 and CDR2 sequences are SGHRS and YFSETQ. Losses at the gene ends were 0 bases for V and 5 bases for J; bases not matched to a gene: 10. This CDR3 region has 17 residues.

V is TRBV5-8 and J is TRBJ2-1, with TRBD2 matching 8 bases. This CDR3 region has 14 residues. Germline loops: CDR1 SGHTS, CDR2 YDEGEE. Germline trimming cut 6 bases from V and 4 bases from J; bases unmatched to any gene: 6. The CDR3 reads CASTYAGGYNEQFF. The DNA of the CDR3 is TGTGCCAGCACGTACGCGGGGGGTTACAATGAGCAGTTCTTC. Combining the CDR3 with reference TRBV5-8 and TRBJ2-1 gives the whole variable domain EAGVTQSPTHLIKTRGQQATLRCSPISGHTSVYWYQQALGLGLQFLLWYDEGEERNRGNFPPRFSGRQFPNYSSELNVNALELEDSALYLCASTYAGGYNEQFFGPGTRLTVL.

This chain uses TRBV7-8 with TRBJ2-4; weak D call: TRBD1 (6 bases). V lost 0 bases, J lost 1 base, and 13 bases lay in between. Germline assignment: CDR1 SGHVS and CDR2 FQNEAQ. This CDR3 spans 17 amino acids. The CDR3 DNA reads TGTGCCAGCAGCTTAGCGCGCCTGGGACACGCCAAAAACATTCAGTACTTC. The encoded protein is CASSLARLGHAKNIQYF.

The rearrangement links TRBV30 to TRBJ2-3; no reliable D call. Germline lookup yields CDR1 GTSNPN and CDR2 SVGIG (reference sequence). The CDR3 totals 15 residues. Trimming left V 0 bases short and J 0 bases short, with 10 bases between. The CDR3 loop reads CAWSVLGASTDTQYF. The CDR3 DNA follows: TGTGCCTGGAGTGTATTAGGAGCTAGCACAGATACGCAGTATTTT.

The rearrangement uses TRBV7-8 and TRBJ1-6; TRBD1 is a possible D gene (5 bases). Germline V gene data show CDR1 as SGHVS and CDR2 as FQNEAQ. Deletions cut 1 base from V and 9 bases from J, with 10 bases between. The CDR3 has 14 residues. CDR3 region: CASSLGGNFSPLHF. The CDR3 DNA reads as TGTGCCAGCAGCTTAGGGGGCAACTTTTCACCCCTCCACTTT.

V usage is TRBV5-1 and J usage is TRBJ2-1; the D gene is possibly TRBD2 (6 bases). CDR3 length: 15 residues. Per germline, CDR1 SGHRS and CDR2 YFSETQ. Trimming stripped 4 bases from V and 8 bases from J, with 19 bases between. The CDR3 is CASSGRRGIGDEQFF. The CDR3, as DNA: TGCGCCAGCAGCGGGCGACGCGGGATTGGCGATGAGCAGTTCTTC.

V is TRBV29-1 and J is TRBJ2-7, with D possibly being TRBD1 (5 bases). Germline lookup yields CDR1 SQVTM and CDR2 ANQGSEA. V was pared by 6 bases and J by 2 bases, with 11 bases between. This CDR3 comprises 12 residues. CDR3 nucleotide sequence: TGCAGCGTGCAAACAGGAACCTACGAGCAGTACTTC. It codes for CSVQTGTYEQYF.

V usage is TRBV9 and J usage is TRBJ1-6, with D unresolved. V lost 2 bases and J 8 bases, leaving 5 bases between the germline ends. This CDR3 is built from 12 residues. Germline V CDR1 and CDR2: SGDLS, YYNGEE. The CDR3 loop reads CASSVRDSPLHF. CDR3 nucleotide sequence: TGTGCCAGCAGCGTGAGGGATTCACCCCTCCACTTT.

The chain is built from TRBV5-6 and TRBJ2-4; D may be TRBD2 (6 bases). CDR3 length: 15 amino acids. Germline lookup yields CDR1 SGHDT and CDR2 YYEEEE. V dropped 3 bases and J dropped 0 bases, with 10 bases sitting between them. The CDR3 spells CASSWGLLAKNIQYF. The CDR3 nucleotides are TGTGCCAGCAGCTGGGGACTTCTAGCCAAAAACATTCAGTACTTC.

The V gene is TRBV6-5, the J gene TRBJ1-5; a possible D gene is TRBD1 (5 bases). Germline CDR1 reads MNHEY; CDR2 reads SVGAGI. The CDR3 covers 15 residues. Trimming cost V 8 bases and J 4 bases, with 18 bases left between them. The CDR3 loop is CASGPDNSQNQPQHF. Written as DNA, the CDR3 is TGTGCCAGCGGTCCGGACAACTCCCAAAATCAGCCCCAGCATTTT.

This chain's CDR3 is CASSLERGQGANLAFF. The CDR3 DNA reads as TGTGCCAGCAGCTTGGAGAGGGGGCAAGGAGCAAACTTAGCTTTCTTT. The V and J genes are TRBV5-6 and TRBJ1-1; TRBD1 matches at 7 bases. The J segment lost 10 bases and the V segment lost 0 bases, leaving 15 bases of the junction unmatched. The CDR3 length is 16 residues. Germline V gene lookup returns CDR1 SGHDT and CDR2 YYEEEE.

This chain links TRBV5-1 with TRBJ2-7, with TRBD2 identical over 11 bases. Germline V gene lookup returns CDR1 SGHRS and CDR2 YFSETQ. V shed 4 bases and J 2 bases; nucleotides not matched to a gene: 5. This CDR3 has 15 amino acids. This CDR3 reads CASSPLAGGTYEQYF. The CDR3 DNA follows: TGCGCCAGCAGCCCGCTAGCGGGGGGCACCTACGAGCAGTACTTC.

The chain combines TRBV7-3 with TRBJ2-1; D is undetermined. The CDR3 covers 11 residues. Germline V CDR1 and CDR2: SGHTA, FQGTGA. V was cut by 5 bases and J by 5 bases, with 4 bases left in between. The CDR3 region has the DNA TGTGCCAGCAGCGCTAACAATGAGCAGTTCTTC. As protein: CASSANNEQFF. Drawing the rest from reference TRBV7-3 and TRBJ2-1, the complete variable domain is GAGVSQTPSNKVTEKGKYVELRCDPISGHTALYWYRQSLGQGPEFLIYFQGTGAADDSGLPNDRFFAVRPEGSVSTLKIQRTERGDSAVYLCASSANNEQFFGPGTRLTVL.

The genes are TRBV10-3 and TRBJ1-2; 7 nucleotides align to TRBD1. V shed 7 bases, J shed 1 base, and the junction held 6 bases outside the gene matches. The CDR3 has 14 amino acids. Germline V gives CDR1 ENHRY, CDR2 SYGVKD. The CDR3 DNA reads TGTGCCATCACCGCGGGACAGCTTAACTATGGCTACACCTTC. Translation gives CAITAGQLNYGYTF.